The sequence of this T cell receptor beta chain was determined in a study of tumor and adjacent non-tumor tissue in lung cancer. General observations from the study: Tumor repertoires had a smaller top 100 clone share than normal lung. Tumor tissue had significantly higher TCR diversity than normal lung. Shorter survival was associated with higher TCR diversity in tumors.

Three rounds of nested PCR, following a modified ARM-PCR protocol, produced the TCRbeta library. TCRdb fed the multiplex PCR reads into MiXCR, producing one record per CDR3 protein. The sample gives under 45,000 distinct CDR3 sequences, 60% of which show up once; 45% is in the top ten. The template was RNA from unsorted bulk tissue. This non-tumor lung sample came from over 3 cm beyond the tumor edge. Regarding this clonotype: The antigen is not known. Relative to the germline gene, one junction end is altered; a read error may explain this.

This CDR3 spans 14 amino acids. This clonotype originated in a man aged 50 or older with non-small cell lung cancer. The sample comprised distant non-tumor lung tissue. The chain combines TRBV12-3 or TRBV12-4 with TRBJ2-5; D is unclear. CDR3 sequence (DNA): TGTGCCAGCAGTTTACCGGAGACCCAAGAGACCCAGCACTTC. This codes for CASSLPETQETQHF.